This TCR beta chain was observed in a study of T cells in Graves' hyperthyroidism and ophthalmopathy (dated by TCRdb to the late 2010s). Regarding the research as a whole: Peripheral blood samples were taken at the time of initial diagnosis, prior to any treatment. A discovery cohort of about a hundred patients, approximately 45 with Graves' ophthalmopathy and about 60 with stable Graves' hyperthyroidism, was used to find distinguishing TCR V-J signatures. Prospective prediction of ophthalmopathy was tested in an independent validation cohort consisting of fewer than 20 hyperthyroidism patients and around 16 patients who later progressed to ophthalmopathy. The roughly 91 discovery patients were randomly divided into training and test sets at a 7:3 ratio. Thyroid tissue and blood T-cell repertoires from roughly 6 Graves' hyperthyroidism patients were also compared in the study. Following sampling, methimazole starting at 30 mg daily was given to hyperthyroidism patients, and high-dose intravenous methylprednisolone was given to ophthalmopathy patients. The paper describes TCR Vbeta CDR3 sequencing of about 140 peripheral blood samples, made up of some 42 ophthalmopathy patients, approximately 76 hyperthyroidism patients and some 17 progressor patients. The paper's findings and limits, for the study overall: Most expanded thyroid clonotypes (frequency above 0.001) were also detected in blood, suggesting blood repertoires may reflect thyroid immune responses. Sample size was not statistically predetermined, and investigators were not blinded to group allocation. Ophthalmopathy was separated from stable hyperthyroidism by a 13 V-J signature model, with around 88% sensitivity and roughly 81% specificity obtained in cross-validation and 80%/75% obtained in testing. During validation, the model predicted progression to ophthalmopathy a median of approximately six months ahead of onset, with approximately 71% sensitivity and around 72% specificity.

Ophthalmopathy patients had moderately to severely active disease, Clinical Activity Score of at least 3, NOSPECS grade of at least 4, and duration under 3 months. Patients with uncontrolled infections, other autoimmune diseases, pregnancy or lactation were excluded. Diagnoses relied on clinical symptoms, serum thyroxine and TRAb, thyroid ultrasound and orbital computed tomography. PBMCs were separated from 7.5 to 10 ml of fresh peripheral blood using Ficoll-Paque density gradient centrifugation. Total RNA was extracted with Trizol reagent, and quality was checked on an Agilent 2100 Bioanalyzer. The TCR beta CDR3 regions were amplified from the RNA transcripts. The TCR CDR3 was subjected to a first round of RT-PCR using the HTBI primer set and the Qiagen OneStep RT-PCR kit. Libraries were constructed in a second round of multiplex PCR, after which size selection and purification were carried out. The libraries were sequenced on an Illumina HiSeq2000 using paired-end 100 bp reads. In the original analysis: SOAPnuke was used to process the raw data, throwing out any read that contained adapters or uncalled bases, had a mean Phred below 15, or lacked an exact constant-primer or identifier match. High-quality paired reads were merged with COPE v1.2.5, and unique nucleotide sequences were defined as clonotypes. MiTCR v1.1 was used to align clonotypes to the IMGT TRBV, TRBD and TRBJ reference segments. Analysis was restricted to V-J combinations with a frequency above 0.0001, which covered 99.2% of repertoires. A TCS score was defined as the ratio between F50 (clonal expansion) and ExV (chaos), using BLOSUM62-based TCRdist between CDR3 peptides within each V-J. Welch's t-statistics and random forest reduced just over 500 V-J features to fewer than 15, which were used in a naive Bayes classifier (R e1071). Starting from the raw public reads, TCRdb applied fastp trimming at Q25, assembled clones with MiXCR and retained in-frame beta chains. Rows with a matching CDR3 protein are joined into one entry that keeps the most common DNA and genes. The V and J calls here are based on TCRdb, not the publication. The sample profile shows approximately 350,000 distinct CDR3 sequences; 12% to 15% of them were found once. Approximately 19% of the sample belongs to the ten largest clones.

This clonotype was detected ten times or more. Its antigen is not yet known. Base qualities are not provided; no much larger clone lies one nucleotide away. This TCR derives from a woman aged 55-69 years with Graves' ophthalmopathy. The sample consisted of blood.

The CDR3 reads CASSLGVGTQETQYF. The sequence in DNA is TGTGCCAGCAGTTTAGGAGTGGGTACCCAAGAGACCCAGTACTTC. The V gene is TRBV12-3 or TRBV12-4 and the J gene is TRBJ2-5; too little of a D gene remains to name it. V lost 1 base and J lost 1 base; the stretch between them is 10 bases long. Its CDR3 holds 15 amino acids, cysteine through phenylalanine. The retained sequence is limited to the CDR3, 45 bases, with the frame set at the first base.